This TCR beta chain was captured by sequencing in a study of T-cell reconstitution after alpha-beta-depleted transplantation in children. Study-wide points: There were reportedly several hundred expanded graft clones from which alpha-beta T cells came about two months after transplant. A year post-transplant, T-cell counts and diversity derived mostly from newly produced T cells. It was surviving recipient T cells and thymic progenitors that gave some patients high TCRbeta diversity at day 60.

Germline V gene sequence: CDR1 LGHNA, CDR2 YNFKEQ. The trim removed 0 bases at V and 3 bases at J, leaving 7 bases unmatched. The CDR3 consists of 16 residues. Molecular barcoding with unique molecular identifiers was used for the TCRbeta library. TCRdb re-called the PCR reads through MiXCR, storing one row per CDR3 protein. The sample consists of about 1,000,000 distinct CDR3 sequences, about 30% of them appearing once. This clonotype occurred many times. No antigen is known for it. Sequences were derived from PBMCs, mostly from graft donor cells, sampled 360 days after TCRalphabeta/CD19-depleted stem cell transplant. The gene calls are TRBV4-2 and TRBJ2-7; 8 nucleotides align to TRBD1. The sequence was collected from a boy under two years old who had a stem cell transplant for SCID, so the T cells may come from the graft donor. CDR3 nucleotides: TGTGCCAGCAGCCAAGAAGCCAGGGGGCCGTTCTACGAGCAGTACTTC. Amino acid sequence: CASSQEARGPFYEQYF.